A selection of T cell receptor beta chains follows, all from one sample in a study of cytomegalovirus exposure and HLA in healthy donors. The method was immunoSEQ multiplex PCR; TCRdb's version includes in-frame clones alone and lacks a portion of them. The table shows about 170,000 clones, with 75% to 85% occurring only once. What was sequenced was PBMCs. The receptors come from a female donor in good health and CMV-seronegative. Both conserved end residues are part of each CDR3. D genes are given only for firm matches. Size is omitted from some rows. Given values are once, few, many or a class for expanded clones.

clone_size: -; v_call: TRBV12-5; d_call: TRBD1; j_call: TRBJ1-2; cdr3_aa: CASGLVGQVTF; cdr3_nt: TGTGCTAGTGGTTTGGTGGGACAGGTCACCTTC
clone_size: few; v_call: TRBV5-1; d_call: -; j_call: TRBJ2-5; cdr3_aa: CASSLSPGLLLETQYF; cdr3_nt: TGCGCCAGCAGCTTGTCGCCGGGACTGCTCTTAGAGACCCAGTACTTC
clone_size: -; v_call: TRBV28; d_call: TRBD1; j_call: TRBJ1-2; cdr3_aa: CASSPGGSNYGYTF; cdr3_nt: TGTGCCAGCAGTCCAGGGGGGTCTAACTATGGCTACACCTTC
clone_size: -; v_call: TRBV7-6; d_call: TRBD2; j_call: TRBJ2-7; cdr3_aa: CASSQASSGALHEQYF; cdr3_nt: TGTGCCAGCAGCCAAGCATCTAGCGGGGCCTTACACGAGCAGTACTTC
clone_size: -; v_call: TRBV28; d_call: -; j_call: TRBJ1-2; cdr3_aa: CASSEAANYGYTF; cdr3_nt: TGTGCCAGCAGTGAAGCCGCTAACTATGGCTACACCTTC
clone_size: -; v_call: TRBV4-3; d_call: -; j_call: TRBJ2-3; cdr3_aa: CASSQGRSGVGDTQYF; cdr3_nt: TGCGCCAGCAGCCAAGGCCGGTCCGGGGTCGGGGATACGCAGTATTTT
clone_size: -; v_call: TRBV4-3; d_call: -; j_call: TRBJ1-2; cdr3_aa: CASSQERIWEASGYTF; cdr3_nt: TGCGCCAGCAGCCAAGAACGCATCTGGGAGGCATCTGGCTACACCTTC
clone_size: -; v_call: TRBV5-5; d_call: -; j_call: TRBJ2-2; cdr3_aa: CASSFRTGTTNTGELFF; cdr3_nt: TGTGCCAGCAGCTTCCGAACCGGGACAACGAACACCGGGGAGCTGTTTTTT
clone_size: -; v_call: TRBV18; d_call: TRBD1; j_call: TRBJ1-1; cdr3_aa: CASSPGQVKNTEAFF; cdr3_nt: TGTGCCAGCTCACCGGGACAGGTAAAGAACACTGAAGCTTTCTTT
clone_size: -; v_call: TRBV7-8; d_call: -; j_call: TRBJ2-2; cdr3_aa: CASSSDRGTNTGELFF; cdr3_nt: TGTGCCAGCAGCTCGGATAGGGGTACGAACACCGGGGAGCTGTTTTTT
clone_size: few; v_call: TRBV4-1; d_call: TRBD2; j_call: TRBJ2-3; cdr3_aa: CASSQDLGLASPTDTQYF; cdr3_nt: TGCGCCAGCAGCCAAGATTTGGGACTAGCCTCCCCCACAGATACGCAGTATTTT
clone_size: -; v_call: TRBV4-2; d_call: TRBD2; j_call: TRBJ2-4; cdr3_aa: CASSQGLAALQGAKNIQYF; cdr3_nt: TGTGCCAGCAGCCAAGGACTAGCGGCGCTACAGGGGGCCAAAAACATTCAGTACTTC
clone_size: -; v_call: TRBV9; d_call: TRBD2; j_call: TRBJ2-3; cdr3_aa: CASSGGLAGVKADTQYF; cdr3_nt: TGTGCCAGCAGCGGGGGACTAGCGGGAGTTAAGGCAGATACGCAGTATTTT
clone_size: few; v_call: TRBV4-2; d_call: TRBD1; j_call: TRBJ1-5; cdr3_aa: CASSRPQGASHQPQHF; cdr3_nt: TGTGCCAGCAGCCGGCCTCAGGGGGCGTCACATCAGCCCCAGCATTTT
clone_size: -; v_call: TRBV5-1; d_call: TRBD1; j_call: TRBJ2-1; cdr3_aa: CASRARQGSNEQFF; cdr3_nt: TGCGCCAGCCGAGCGCGACAGGGAAGCAATGAGCAGTTCTTC
clone_size: -; v_call: TRBV5-1; d_call: TRBD1; j_call: TRBJ1-4; cdr3_aa: CASSLGDREGEKLFF; cdr3_nt: TGCGCCAGCAGCTTGGGGGACAGGGAGGGTGAAAAACTGTTTTTT
clone_size: few; v_call: TRBV27; d_call: -; j_call: TRBJ1-2; cdr3_aa: CASSFGLRDYGYTF; cdr3_nt: TGTGCCAGCAGTTTTGGACTGAGGGACTATGGCTACACCTTC
clone_size: -; v_call: TRBV30; d_call: -; j_call: TRBJ1-6; cdr3_aa: CAWSVQSGLGSPLHF; cdr3_nt: TGTGCCTGGAGTGTACAGAGCGGCCTAGGGTCACCCCTCCACTTT
clone_size: many; v_call: TRBV6-5; d_call: -; j_call: TRBJ2-7; cdr3_aa: CASRYWAKTSSYEQYF; cdr3_nt: TGTGCCAGCCGTTATTGGGCGAAAACCTCATCCTACGAGCAGTACTTC
clone_size: -; v_call: TRBV19; d_call: -; j_call: TRBJ2-7; cdr3_aa: CASSLGRTVEQYF; cdr3_nt: TGTGCCAGTAGTCTGGGCAGGACAGTCGAGCAGTACTTC
clone_size: -; v_call: TRBV5-6; d_call: -; j_call: TRBJ2-7; cdr3_aa: CASSEGNKPYEQYF; cdr3_nt: TGTGCCAGCAGCGAGGGTAATAAGCCCTACGAGCAGTACTTC
clone_size: -; v_call: TRBV6-6; d_call: -; j_call: TRBJ2-7; cdr3_aa: CASSYSFSVSYEQYF; cdr3_nt: TGTGCCAGCAGTTACTCGTTTTCAGTCTCCTACGAGCAGTACTTC
clone_size: -; v_call: TRBV28; d_call: TRBD2; j_call: TRBJ2-7; cdr3_aa: CASSLSGGPLGQYF; cdr3_nt: TGTGCCAGCAGTTTAAGCGGGGGCCCCCTGGGGCAGTACTTC
clone_size: few; v_call: TRBV11-2; d_call: TRBD1; j_call: TRBJ2-7; cdr3_aa: CASSLAEIRDRGVSYEQYF; cdr3_nt: TGTGCCAGCAGCTTAGCCGAAATCCGGGACAGGGGTGTTTCCTACGAGCAGTACTTC
clone_size: once; v_call: TRBV5-1; d_call: TRBD2; j_call: TRBJ2-5; cdr3_aa: CASSLWSSGQETQYF; cdr3_nt: TGCGCCAGCAGCTTGTGGTCTAGCGGGCAAGAGACCCAGTACTTC
clone_size: once; v_call: TRBV7-8; d_call: TRBD2; j_call: TRBJ2-7; cdr3_aa: CASSLGFLAEPYEQYF; cdr3_nt: TGTGCCAGCAGCTTAGGCTTCCTAGCGGAGCCCTACGAGCAGTACTTC
clone_size: -; v_call: TRBV6-5; d_call: -; j_call: TRBJ1-2; cdr3_aa: CASTRGDYGYTF; cdr3_nt: TGTGCCAGCACTCGGGGTGACTATGGCTACACCTTC
clone_size: few; v_call: TRBV4-3; d_call: -; j_call: TRBJ1-2; cdr3_aa: CASSQDLVQNYGYTF; cdr3_nt: TGCGCCAGCAGCCAAGATCTCGTACAGAACTATGGCTACACCTTC
clone_size: once; v_call: TRBV7-2; d_call: -; j_call: TRBJ2-3; cdr3_aa: CASSVTYSSDTQYF; cdr3_nt: TGTGCCAGCAGCGTAACCTACTCGAGCGATACGCAGTATTTT
clone_size: -; v_call: TRBV30; d_call: TRBD1; j_call: TRBJ2-3; cdr3_aa: CAWSVPGTARTQYF; cdr3_nt: TGTGCCTGGAGTGTACCCGGGACAGCCCGTACGCAGTATTTT
clone_size: -; v_call: TRBV5-6; d_call: -; j_call: TRBJ2-1; cdr3_aa: CASSLDRERGEQFF; cdr3_nt: TGTGCCAGCAGCTTGGACAGGGAAAGGGGCGAGCAGTTCTTC
clone_size: few; v_call: TRBV6-4; d_call: TRBD2; j_call: TRBJ2-3; cdr3_aa: CASSDSAGGSTDTQYF; cdr3_nt: TGTGCCAGCAGTGACTCGGCGGGGGGGAGCACAGATACGCAGTATTTT
clone_size: -; v_call: TRBV2; d_call: -; j_call: TRBJ1-4; cdr3_aa: CASSYGEKLFF; cdr3_nt: TGTGCCAGCAGTTACGGTGAAAAACTGTTTTTT
clone_size: -; v_call: TRBV30; d_call: -; j_call: TRBJ2-7; cdr3_aa: CAWSVGGYEQYF; cdr3_nt: TGTGCCTGGAGTGTAGGGGGTTACGAGCAGTACTTC
clone_size: -; v_call: TRBV14; d_call: -; j_call: TRBJ1-5; cdr3_aa: CASSQDLKSPQHF; cdr3_nt: TGTGCCAGCAGCCAAGATCTAAAGTCGCCCCAGCATTTT
clone_size: -; v_call: TRBV7-9; d_call: -; j_call: TRBJ1-2; cdr3_aa: CSSSFVGTRYGYTF; cdr3_nt: TGTTCCAGCAGCTTTGTTGGGACACGGTATGGCTACACCTTC
clone_size: -; v_call: TRBV18; d_call: -; j_call: TRBJ2-3; cdr3_aa: CASSPGEVYTQYF; cdr3_nt: TGTGCCAGCTCACCAGGGGAGGTATATACGCAGTATTTT